The 22 T cell receptor beta chains in this list originate from one sample, sequenced in a study of cytomegalovirus exposure and HLA in healthy donors (dated by TCRdb to about 2017). The library was prepared using the immunoSEQ multiplex PCR assay. The multiplex PCR relied on a mix of 60 forward primers for TCR Vbeta segments and 13 reverse primers for TCR Jbeta segments. TCRdb stores this immuneACCESS table with in-frame sequences only. Part of the clones is absent; in the studies checked, under half of the shortfall reflects unresolved V genes, and no reason is known for the rest. Present in this sample are roughly 200,000 clones, around nine tenths of which were seen just once. Around 0.31% of the sample lies in the top ten. The sample consisted of PBMCs. Every receptor here comes from a woman in her twenties or thirties in good health and CMV-seronegative.

The chain uses TRBV21-1 and TRBJ2-2; TRBD2 is the table's D call and was not checked against the DNA. TRBV21-1 is labeled a pseudogene. The CDR3 sequence is 18 residues long. CDR3 DNA sequence: TGTGCCAGCAGCAAAAGGGAGATAGCGGGAGGCCGTACCGGGGAGCTGTTTTTT. It codes for CASSKREIAGGRTGELFF.

This chain links TRBV7-2 with TRBJ2-6; weak D call: TRBD2 (5 bases). CDR3 length: 15 residues. Germline-derived CDR1 and CDR2 are SGHTA and FQGNSA. The ends were cut back, 5 bases at V and 0 bases at J, with 8 bases in the middle. The DNA of the CDR3 is TGTGCCAGCAGCCTCGGGAACTCTGGGGCCAACGTCCTGACTTTC. As protein: CASSLGNSGANVLTF.

V usage is TRBV5-4 and J usage is TRBJ2-3; TRBD2 agrees at 7 bases. The CDR3 extends over 15 amino acids. CDR1 and CDR2 (germline): SGHNT, YYREEE (reference sequence). After removal of 2 bases from V and 4 bases from J, the junction contained 7 bases not matched to a gene. The CDR3 bases are TGTGCCAGCAGCTTCGCGGGAGAGCCCCCAGATACGCAGTATTTT. It encodes CASSFAGEPPDTQYF.

The chain uses TRBV6-4 and TRBJ2-1; 11 nucleotides match TRBD2. V trimming: 5 bases; J trimming: 8 bases; junction bases outside the gene matches: 8. This CDR3 spans 15 amino acids. Looked up from germline, CDR1 is MRHNA and CDR2 is SNTAGT. The DNA for the CDR3 is TGTGCCAGCAGTCCGTTAGCGGGAGGGCCGGATGAGCAGTTCTTC. Translated: CASSPLAGGPDEQFF.

The chain has TRBV10-3 and TRBJ2-7; 14 bases map to TRBD2. Germline V CDR1 and CDR2: ENHRY, SYGVKD. This CDR3 has 20 residues. Trimming removed 0 bases from V and 9 bases from J; junction bases left unmatched: 19. CDR3 DNA: TGTGCCATCAGTGAGTCGAACGGGGGAGCTGGGACTAGCGGGAGTTTGACGCAGTACTTC. Protein: CAISESNGGAGTSGSLTQYF.

The chain links TRBV19 to TRBJ1-1; D not certain. With 8 bases removed from V and 5 bases from J, the gap between germline ends came to 21 bases. Germline loops: CDR1 LNHDA, CDR2 SQIVND (reference sequence). The CDR3 extends over 15 amino acids. CDR3 amino acids: CASRVAGGGQTEAFF. CDR3 nucleotide sequence: TGTGCCAGTCGAGTTGCAGGAGGAGGGCAAACTGAAGCTTTCTTT.

Only a few counts were recorded for this clone. The chain recombines TRBV6-1 with TRBJ1-2, with D uncertain. CDR1 is MNHNS and CDR2 is SASEGT in the germline V gene. The CDR3 has 13 residues. V lost 7 bases and J 6 bases, leaving 15 bases between the germline ends. The CDR3 sequence: CASTPINSNGYTF. The CDR3, as DNA: TGTGCCAGCACTCCCATTAACAGTAATGGCTACACCTTC.

The DNA for the CDR3 is TGCAGCGTTGAGCTGGGGGCAGGCTATGGCTACACCTTC. Amino acids: CSVELGAGYGYTF. The rearrangement joins TRBV29-1 to TRBJ1-2, with D tentatively TRBD1 (6 bases). Germline V gives CDR1 SQVTM, CDR2 ANQGSEA. The CDR3 is made up of 13 amino acids. V was pared by 3 bases and J by 4 bases, with 12 bases between.

This clone turned up a few times. The chain employs TRBV6-5 and TRBJ2-7, with D possibly matching TRBD2 (5 bases). Germline-derived CDR1 and CDR2 are MNHEY and SVGAGI. The CDR3 length is 11 residues. V lost 7 bases and J lost 7, with 11 bases in between. This CDR3 reads CASTEGSEQYF. The CDR3 DNA reads TGTGCCAGCACTGAAGGGAGTGAGCAGTACTTC.

The chain employs TRBV6-1 and TRBJ2-7, with 7 bases aligning to TRBD2. V dropped 3 bases and J dropped 5; count of bases not matched to a gene: 13. This CDR3 is 16 amino acids long. The germline gives CDR1 MNHNS, CDR2 SASEGT. The CDR3 sequence: CASSDSPGTIGDEQYF. The CDR3 nucleotides read TGTGCCAGCAGTGATTCACCCGGGACTATTGGGGACGAGCAGTACTTC.

This chain uses TRBV7-9 with TRBJ1-2; D might be TRBD1 (6 bases). Germline values: CDR1 SEHNR, CDR2 FQNEAQ (reference sequence). V lost 5 bases and J lost 14, with 15 bases in between. The CDR3 totals 11 residues. The CDR3 spells CASSAGTIVTF. The CDR3 DNA sequence: TGTGCCAGCAGCGCCGGGACAATAGTTACCTTC.

The chain combines TRBV27 with TRBJ2-1, with 9 positions matching TRBD2. V lost 3 bases to trimming and J lost 7 bases; unmatched junction nucleotides: 10. CDR3 length: 16 residues. Germline lookup yields CDR1 MNHEY and CDR2 SMNVEV (reference sequence). The CDR3 spells CASSLVAGGESNEQFF. The DNA of the CDR3 is TGTGCCAGCAGTTTGGTTGCGGGGGGGGAGAGTAATGAGCAGTTCTTC.

V usage is TRBV27 and J usage is TRBJ1-2; possibly TRBD1 for D (6 bases). V dropped 6 bases and J dropped 7 bases, with 18 bases sitting between them. Per the germline V gene, CDR1 is MNHEY and CDR2 is SMNVEV (reference sequence). The CDR3 length is 14 residues. The CDR3 region is CASRDIDRLRGYTF. Here the CDR3 DNA reads TGTGCCAGCAGAGATATTGACAGGCTCCGTGGCTACACCTTC.

This chain's CDR3 is CASSLAGIGLSGDNEQFF. The CDR3 region has the DNA TGTGCCAGCAGCTTGGCCGGTATAGGCTTGAGCGGGGACAATGAGCAGTTCTTC. V usage is TRBV11-3 and J usage is TRBJ2-1; 7 nucleotides agree with TRBD2. The CDR3 is 18 amino acids. The V segment lost 3 bases and the J segment 5 bases; nucleotides outside the gene matches: 16. Per the germline V gene, CDR1 is SGHNT and CDR2 is YENEEA.

The CDR3 nucleotides read TGTGCCAGCAGTAAGGACAGGAGCACAGATACGCAGTATTTT. As protein: CASSKDRSTDTQYF. This chain connects TRBV27 to TRBJ2-3; 7 bases agree with TRBD1. CDR1 is MNHEY and CDR2 is SMNVEV in the germline V gene (reference sequence). The CDR3 is 14 amino acids. J gave up 0 bases and V 5 bases, and 2 bases lay outside the gene matches.

V usage is TRBV5-6 and J usage is TRBJ1-6, with a weak D call TRBD1 (6 bases). Per the germline V gene, CDR1 is SGHDT and CDR2 is YYEEEE. The CDR3 sequence is 16 residues long. Trimming stripped 4 bases from V and 4 bases from J, with 15 bases between. The CDR3 DNA is TGTGCCAGCAGCCCCGAGAGGGGGATTTATAATTCACCCCTCCACTTT. Its translation is CASSPERGIYNSPLHF.

The chain is built from TRBV18 and TRBJ2-7; 7 nucleotides match TRBD1. With V trimmed by 3 bases and J by 5 bases, 4 bases remained unmatched. CDR3 length equals 13 residues. Germline V gene lookup returns CDR1 KGHSH and CDR2 LQKENI. Here the CDR3 reads CASSPHRGDEQYF. CDR3 DNA: TGTGCCAGCTCACCTCACAGGGGCGACGAGCAGTACTTC.

This clone appeared a few times. The chain carries TRBV7-2 and TRBJ1-2, with D perhaps TRBD1 (5 bases). Germline CDR1 is SGHTA and CDR2 is FQGNSA. V lost 5 bases and J lost 6, with 28 bases in between. The CDR3 length is 18 residues. The DNA of the CDR3 is TGTGCCAGCAGCAAGAGAGCCCAAACGGGACGGAGGGAAGATGGCTACACCTTC. Translating it yields CASSKRAQTGRREDGYTF. Drawing the rest from reference TRBV7-2 and TRBJ1-2, the complete variable domain is GAGVSQSPSNKVTEKGKDVELRCDPISGHTALYWYRQSLGQGLEFLIYFQGNSAPDKSGLPSDRFSAERTGGSVSTLTIQRTQQEDSAVYLCASSKRAQTGRREDGYTFGSGTRLTVV.

The V and J genes are TRBV27 and TRBJ1-5, with no clear D. CDR3 length: 14 amino acids. The V end was cut by 2 bases, the J end by 3 bases, with 8 bases between. Germline V gives CDR1 MNHEY, CDR2 SMNVEV (reference sequence). The CDR3 region has the DNA TGTGCCAGCAGTTTAAACGGGATCAATCAGCCCCAGCATTTT. The encoded protein is CASSLNGINQPQHF.

The chain employs TRBV5-8 and TRBJ1-2; TRBD1 might be the D (5 bases). The CDR3 consists of 12 residues. Per germline, CDR1 SGHTS and CDR2 YDEGEE. Trimming cost V 0 bases and J 13 bases, with 13 bases left between them. CDR3 protein: CASSLEGARSTF. The CDR3 DNA reads as TGTGCCAGCAGCTTGGAAGGGGCTAGGAGCACCTTC.

This clone was counted only a few times. The genes are TRBV10-3 and TRBJ1-2; 10 nucleotides agree with TRBD1. The CDR3 has 14 amino acids. J was trimmed by 7 bases and V by 3 bases; bases with no gene match: 5. Germline CDR1 reads ENHRY; CDR2 reads SYGVKD. CDR3 DNA sequence: TGTGCCATCAGTGATGGACAGGGGGTCGGTGGCTACACCTTC. Residues: CAISDGQGVGGYTF.

This rearrangement joins TRBV7-2 to TRBJ2-1; 10 positions match TRBD2. J was trimmed by 6 bases and V by 4 bases; bases with no gene match: 9. Germline V gives CDR1 SGHTA, CDR2 FQGNSA. CDR3 length equals 16 residues. The chain's CDR3 is CASSWTGTSEGNEQFF. In DNA, the CDR3 is TGTGCCAGCAGCTGGACCGGGACTAGCGAAGGCAATGAGCAGTTCTTC. The entire variable domain, with the rest obtained from reference TRBV7-2 and TRBJ2-1, is as follows: GAGVSQSPSNKVTEKGKDVELRCDPISGHTALYWYRQSLGQGLEFLIYFQGNSAPDKSGLPSDRFSAERTGGSVSTLTIQRTQQEDSAVYLCASSWTGTSEGNEQFFGPGTRLTVL.